This T cell receptor (beta chain) was documented in a study of shared clonotypes between healthy human individuals. Germline values: CDR1 MNHEY, CDR2 SVGAGI. The CDR3 totals 14 residues. With 0 bases removed from V and 4 bases from J, the gap between germline ends came to 9 bases. Repertoires were generated with immunoSEQ multiplex PCR, while TCRdb's copy carries only in-frame clones and drops some. The sample carries about 320,000 clones, more than 75% recorded once. Regarding this clone: Other DNA sequences in the sample encode the same CDR3.

Specimen: memory CD8+ T cells sorted from blood. Subset in this sample: CD45RO+ cells pooled with CCR7-negative TemRA cells. The chain employs TRBV6-5 and TRBJ1-2; maybe TRBD1 (6 bases). The clonotype originates from a man in his late teens or twenties in good health. The CDR3 is CASSYSEGGYGYTF. The CDR3 DNA is TGTGCCAGCAGTTACTCAGAGGGGGGCTATGGCTACACCTTC.